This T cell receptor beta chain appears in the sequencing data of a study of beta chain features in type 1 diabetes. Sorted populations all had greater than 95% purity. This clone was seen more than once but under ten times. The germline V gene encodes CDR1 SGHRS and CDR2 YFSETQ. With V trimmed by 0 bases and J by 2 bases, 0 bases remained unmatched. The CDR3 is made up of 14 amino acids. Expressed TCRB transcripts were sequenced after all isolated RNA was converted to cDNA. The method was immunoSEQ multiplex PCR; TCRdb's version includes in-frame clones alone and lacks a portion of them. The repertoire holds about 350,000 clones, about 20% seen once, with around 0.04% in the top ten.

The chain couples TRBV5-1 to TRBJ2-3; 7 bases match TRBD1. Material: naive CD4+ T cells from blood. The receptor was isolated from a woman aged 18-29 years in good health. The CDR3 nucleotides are TGCGCCAGCAGCTTGGAGGGGGCCACAGATACGCAGTATTTT. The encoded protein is CASSLEGATDTQYF.